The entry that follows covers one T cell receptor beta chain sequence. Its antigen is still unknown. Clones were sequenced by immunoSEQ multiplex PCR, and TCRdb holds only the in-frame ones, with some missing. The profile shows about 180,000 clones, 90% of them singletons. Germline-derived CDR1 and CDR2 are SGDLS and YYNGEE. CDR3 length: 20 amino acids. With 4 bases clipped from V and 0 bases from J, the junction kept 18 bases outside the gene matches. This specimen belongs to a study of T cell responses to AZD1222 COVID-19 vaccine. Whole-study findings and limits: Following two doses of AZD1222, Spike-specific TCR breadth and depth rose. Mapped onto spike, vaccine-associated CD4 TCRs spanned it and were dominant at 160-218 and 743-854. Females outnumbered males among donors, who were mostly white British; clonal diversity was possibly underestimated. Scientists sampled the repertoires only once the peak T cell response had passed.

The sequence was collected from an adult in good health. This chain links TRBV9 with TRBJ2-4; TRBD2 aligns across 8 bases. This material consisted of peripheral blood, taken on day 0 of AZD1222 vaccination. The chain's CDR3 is CASSPRGGNEMTLAKNIQYF. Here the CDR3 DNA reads TGTGCCAGCAGCCCTCGGGGGGGAAACGAGATGACTCTAGCCAAAAACATTCAGTACTTC.